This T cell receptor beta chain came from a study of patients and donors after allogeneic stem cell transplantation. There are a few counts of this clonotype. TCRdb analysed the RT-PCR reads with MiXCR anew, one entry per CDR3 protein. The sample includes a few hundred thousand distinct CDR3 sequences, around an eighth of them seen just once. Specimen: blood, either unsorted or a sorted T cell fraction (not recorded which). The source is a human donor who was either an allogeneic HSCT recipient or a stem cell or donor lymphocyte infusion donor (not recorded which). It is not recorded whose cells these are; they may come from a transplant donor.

In DNA form, the CDR3 reads TGTGCCAGCACCACGACTAGCGGGCTCGAGACCCAGTACTTC. It specifies CASTTTSGLETQYF. The chain employs TRBV7-8 and TRBJ2-5; TRBD2 matches 10 bases. The CDR3 is made up of 14 amino acids. Germline V gene data show CDR1 as SGHVS and CDR2 as FQNEAQ. Trimming at V came to 7 bases and at J to 5 bases, leaving 7 bases not matched to a gene.